This T cell receptor beta chain derives from a study of cytomegalovirus exposure and HLA in healthy donors. Study observations and caveats: Links to common viral pathogens appeared, in a later analysis, for several of the most significant clusters.

Details on this clone: Its antigen is unidentified.

The PCR ran on 60 Vbeta and 13 Jbeta primers. The table came from immunoSEQ multiplex PCR; TCRdb's copy has only in-frame clones and leaves some out. The table lists some 120,000 clones, about 85% of them singletons. What was sequenced was PBMCs. The TCR comes from a woman between 25 and 40 years old in good health and CMV-seropositive.

CDR3 in DNA: TGTGCCAGCAGCTTGGACAGGTGGAACACTGAAGCTTTCTTT. Amino acids: CASSLDRWNTEAFF. This chain connects TRBV5-4 to TRBJ1-1; possible D gene TRBD1, 5 bases. The CDR3 loop spans 14 amino acids. Germline CDR1 is SGHNT and CDR2 is YYREEE (reference sequence). V dropped 0 bases and J dropped 1 base, with 7 bases sitting between them.